The clone carrying this TCR beta chain has a handful of counts. Its specificity is not known. The record originates from a study of early T cells in non-severe SARS-CoV-2 infection. Study overall: Sequencing of bulk RNA from unsorted whole blood was done, without chain pairing. Notes on the study in general: Missing private and CD4 specificities, VDJdb matching favored anti-spike CD8 responses.

cDNA molecules, individually, were tagged with unique molecular identifiers. A single record per CDR3 protein comes from TCRdb applying MiXCR to the 5' RACE reads. This table has about 69,000 distinct CDR3 sequences, about an eighth appearing once. The CDR3 length is 14 residues. V lost 0 bases to trimming and J lost 5 bases, with 10 bases between them. Germline-derived CDR1 and CDR2 are MNHEY and SVGAGI. The receptor comes from an adult who was a healthcare worker with PCR-confirmed SARS-CoV-2 infection or an uninfected control (not recorded which). The chain employs TRBV6-5 and TRBJ2-5, with D unclear. The sequences come from whole blood, collected at baseline. The CDR3 DNA reads TGTGCCAGCAGTTACTCACGGGTAGGGGAGACCCAGTACTTC. Protein product: CASSYSRVGETQYF.